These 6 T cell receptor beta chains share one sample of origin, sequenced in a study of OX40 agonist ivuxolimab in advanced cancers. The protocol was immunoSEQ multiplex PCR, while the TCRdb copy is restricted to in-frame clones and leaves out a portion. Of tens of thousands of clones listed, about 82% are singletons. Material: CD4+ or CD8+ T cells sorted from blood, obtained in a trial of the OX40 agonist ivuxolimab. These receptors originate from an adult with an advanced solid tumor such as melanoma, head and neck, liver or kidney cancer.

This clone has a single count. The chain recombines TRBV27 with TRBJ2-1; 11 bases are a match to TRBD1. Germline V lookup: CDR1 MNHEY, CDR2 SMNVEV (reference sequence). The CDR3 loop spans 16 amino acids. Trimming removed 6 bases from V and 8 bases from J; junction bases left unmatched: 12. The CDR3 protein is CASSNRRTGGIHEQFF. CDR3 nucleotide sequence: TGTGCCAGCAGCAATAGGCGGACAGGGGGCATCCATGAGCAGTTCTTC.

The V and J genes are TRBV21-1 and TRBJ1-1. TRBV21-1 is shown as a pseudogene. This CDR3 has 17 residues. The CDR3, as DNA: TGTGCCAGCAGCACTTCTCCCGGGGGGGGCTTGAACACTGAAGCTTTCTTT. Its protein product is CASSTSPGGGLNTEAFF.

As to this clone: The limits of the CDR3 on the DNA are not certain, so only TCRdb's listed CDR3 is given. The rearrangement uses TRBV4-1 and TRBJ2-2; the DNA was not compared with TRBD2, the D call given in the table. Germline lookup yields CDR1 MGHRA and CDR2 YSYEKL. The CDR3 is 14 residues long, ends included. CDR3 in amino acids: CASSQDRRLGAVFF.

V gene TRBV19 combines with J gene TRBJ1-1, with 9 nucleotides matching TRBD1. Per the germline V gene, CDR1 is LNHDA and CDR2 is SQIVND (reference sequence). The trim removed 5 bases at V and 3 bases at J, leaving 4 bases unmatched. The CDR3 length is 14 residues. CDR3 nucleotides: TGTGCCAGTAGTCTACAGGGGGCGCACACTGAAGCTTTCTTT. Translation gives CASSLQGAHTEAFF. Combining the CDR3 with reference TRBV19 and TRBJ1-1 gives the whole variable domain DGGITQSPKYLFRKEGQNVTLSCEQNLNHDAMYWYRQDPGQGLRLIYYSQIVNDFQKGDIAEGYSVSREKKESFPLTVTSAQKNPTAFYLCASSLQGAHTEAFFGQGTRLTVV.

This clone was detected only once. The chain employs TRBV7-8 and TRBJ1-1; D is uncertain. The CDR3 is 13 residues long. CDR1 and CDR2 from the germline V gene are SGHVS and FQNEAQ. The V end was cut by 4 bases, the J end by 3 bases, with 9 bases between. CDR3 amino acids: CASSSRFDTEAFF. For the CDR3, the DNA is TGTGCCAGCAGCTCCAGGTTCGACACTGAAGCTTTCTTT.

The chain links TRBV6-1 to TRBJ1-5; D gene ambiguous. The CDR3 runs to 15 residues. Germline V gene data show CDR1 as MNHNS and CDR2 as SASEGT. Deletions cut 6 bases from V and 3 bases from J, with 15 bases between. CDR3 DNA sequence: TGTGCCAGCAGCGTCGAGGCAACTCTCAATCAGCCCCAGCATTTT. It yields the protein CASSVEATLNQPQHF.